Listed below are T cell receptor beta chains from one sample, sequenced in a study of coeliac disease. Generated by immunoSEQ multiplex PCR, the TCRdb table keeps only in-frame clones and is missing some. The sample yields under 10,000 clones, 57% seen once. What was sequenced was intraepithelial lymphocytes from the gut. The receptor source for this set is a woman aged 60 to 75 with celiac disease. CDR3s include the opening cysteine and the closing phenylalanine or tryptophan. The D gene is left open where the match is weak. For some rows the clone size is stated as once, few or many, or as a class when expanded; others skip it.

cdr3_nt cdr3_aa j_call v_call clone_size d_call
TGTGCCCCCTCCACCGCCGGGACAAACTATGGCTACACCTTC CAPSTAGTNYGYTF TRBJ1-2 TRBV27 few NA
TGTGCCAGCGTTCGAAGAGGCAGAACGGGGGCTAATGAAAAACTGTTTTTT CASVRRGRTGANEKLFF TRBJ1-4 TRBV11-2 few NA
TGTGCCAGCAGCCCGGGACTTACGGAAAAACTGTTTTTT CASSPGLTEKLFF TRBJ1-4 TRBV5-4 NA NA
TGTGCCAGTCGAGGGACAGGGGCGTACGAGCAGTACTTC CASRGTGAYEQYF TRBJ2-7 TRBV7-2 NA TRBD1
TGTGCCAGCAGCTTAGCGGGACAGGAAAATCAGCCCCAGCATTTT CASSLAGQENQPQHF TRBJ1-5 TRBV7-2 few TRBD1
TGCGCCAGCAGATACGGGGTAGCGGAAAACACTGAAGCTTTCTTT CASRYGVAENTEAFF TRBJ1-1 TRBV10-2 NA NA
TGTGCCAGCAGTTTCGGCGGGATCTACGAGCAGTACTTC CASSFGGIYEQYF TRBJ2-7 TRBV27 NA NA
TGTGCCAGCGCCGCTCTGGTCCCGAGGACAGGGCAAGTGGACGGAGAGCAGTACTTC CASAALVPRTGQVDGEQYF TRBJ2-7 TRBV14 NA TRBD1
TGTGCCAGCAGTCCCGCCTGGCACAATGAGCAGTTCTTC CASSPAWHNEQFF TRBJ2-1 TRBV28 few NA
TGCGCCAGCAGCTTGGCCGGGACTAGCGGGAGTGGCGAGCAGTACTTC CASSLAGTSGSGEQYF TRBJ2-7 TRBV5-1 few TRBD2
TGCGCCAGCAGTGAATACAGGGGGTACGAGCAGTACTTC CASSEYRGYEQYF TRBJ2-7 TRBV10-2 NA TRBD1
TGTGCCAGCAGTTTATTAGGGGGCTTAGGCTATGGCTACACCTTC CASSLLGGLGYGYTF TRBJ1-2 TRBV27 NA TRBD1
TGTGCCACCAGCAGAGGACAGGGATGGAGCACAGATACGCAGTATTTT CATSRGQGWSTDTQYF TRBJ2-3 TRBV15 medium-sized TRBD1
TGCGCCAGCAGCTCGGACCGCGGAGGGGACACCATATATTTT CASSSDRGGDTIYF TRBJ1-3 TRBV5-1 NA NA
TGTGCCAGCAGCCAAGCTAGGGACACGCTTAAGGGTAACACCATATATTTT CASSQARDTLKGNTIYF TRBJ1-3 TRBV4-2 NA NA
TGTGCCAGCCTTCGACTAGCAGCCATCGATGAGCAGTTCTTC CASLRLAAIDEQFF TRBJ2-1 TRBV6-4 NA TRBD2
TGTGCCAGCAGCTTACTGACAGGCCTGAACACTGAAGCTTTCTTT CASSLLTGLNTEAFF TRBJ1-1 TRBV7-9 NA NA
TGCGCCAGCAGCCTAAACCCGGGGGGGGGTACAGATACGCAGTATTTT CASSLNPGGGTDTQYF TRBJ2-3 TRBV4-3 NA TRBD2
TGCAGCGTTGGTGAGAGGACACCGTACGAGCAGTACTTC CSVGERTPYEQYF TRBJ2-7 TRBV29-1 once NA
TGTGCCAGCAGCTTTCCCGTGGGACAGGGAATCTATGGCTACACCTTC CASSFPVGQGIYGYTF TRBJ1-2 TRBV11-2 NA TRBD1
TGTGCCAGCAGTTTCAGTATTTCCGGGAATCAGCCCCAGCATTTT CASSFSISGNQPQHF TRBJ1-5 TRBV28 NA NA
TGTGCCAGCAGCAAAAGCCGGGACTCAATTTATGGCTACACCTTC CASSKSRDSIYGYTF TRBJ1-2 TRBV6-1 few NA
TGTGCCAGCAGCTCACAGAGCTCCTACGAGCAGTACTTC CASSSQSSYEQYF TRBJ2-7 TRBV5-6 medium-sized NA
TGCAGCGCCCCGGTCGGGGGAAAACTGTTTTTT CSAPVGGKLFF TRBJ1-4 TRBV29-1 NA NA
TGTGCCATCAGGGGGCAAGACTTAAATGAGCAGTTCTTC CAIRGQDLNEQFF TRBJ2-1 TRBV10-3 NA NA
TGTGCCAGCAGCTCGGGGGGGGCGCAGTATTTT CASSSGGAQYF TRBJ2-3 TRBV11-2 NA TRBD2
TGCGCCAGCAGCCTGGGACAGCAGTTATATGGCTACACCTTC CASSLGQQLYGYTF TRBJ1-2 TRBV5-1 few TRBD1
TGTGCCAACCAAGTGGCTGTGAACACTGAAGCTTTCTTT CANQVAVNTEAFF TRBJ1-1 TRBV6-1 NA NA
TGTGCCAGCAGCCCGACTAACACCGGGGAGCTGTTTTTT CASSPTNTGELFF TRBJ2-2 TRBV6-5 few NA
TGTGCCAGCAGTCACAGCTTTCTCTATGGCTACACCTTC CASSHSFLYGYTF TRBJ1-2 TRBV6-5 once NA
TGTGCCAGCAGTTACGAGCCCCCTTACACAGATACGCAGTATTTT CASSYEPPYTDTQYF TRBJ2-3 TRBV6-6 once NA
TGTGCCAGCAGCTCAGGGCATGGCTACACCTTC CASSSGHGYTF TRBJ1-2 TRBV9 medium-sized NA
TGTGCCAGCAGCTTAGAAGGACTAGTAGAGTCCTACGAGCAGTACTTC CASSLEGLVESYEQYF TRBJ2-7 TRBV11-1 medium-sized TRBD2
TGTGCCAGCACAGACAACCCCTACGAGCAGTACTTC CASTDNPYEQYF TRBJ2-7 TRBV6-1 NA NA
TGTGCCAGCTCTCACAGGGCCTTCTACGAGCAGTACTTC CASSHRAFYEQYF TRBJ2-7 TRBV28 NA NA
TGTGCCAGCAGCCCCAGCCATAGAGGCTATGGCTACACCTTC CASSPSHRGYGYTF TRBJ1-2 TRBV5-8 NA NA
TGTGCCAGCGATCCGGGGATTGGAAACACCATATATTTT CASDPGIGNTIYF TRBJ1-3 TRBV28 NA NA
TGTGCCAGCAGCTATCCCGGGACTATAAATGCCGGGGAGCTGTTTTTT CASSYPGTINAGELFF TRBJ2-2 TRBV7-2 NA TRBD2
TGTGCCATTCCGACAGAGACTGAAGCTTTCTTT CAIPTETEAFF TRBJ1-1 TRBV2 few NA
TGTGCCAGCAGTTTACAGGGAATGACTGAAGCTTTCTTT CASSLQGMTEAFF TRBJ1-1 TRBV28 NA NA
TGCGCCAGCAGCTTGGCCTCAGGGTGGGGTGAAGCTTTCTTT CASSLASGWGEAFF TRBJ1-1 TRBV5-1 large NA
TGTGCCAGCAGAGCGGGACAGGGGGTCCTCGCTGAAGCTTTCTTT CASRAGQGVLAEAFF TRBJ1-1 TRBV6-6 NA TRBD1
TGCGCCAGCAGCCAACCCCGGCAGGGGGCGGATGACTACACCTTC CASSQPRQGADDYTF TRBJ1-2 TRBV5-1 NA TRBD1
TGTGCCAGCGCCTTAATCTGGACAGGGGGATACGAGCAGTACTTC CASALIWTGGYEQYF TRBJ2-7 TRBV27 NA TRBD1
TGTGCCAGCAGCTTCTCAGGGGGGTATCAGCCCCAGCATTTT CASSFSGGYQPQHF TRBJ1-5 TRBV5-6 NA TRBD1
TGTGCCAGTACGGGAGGGACCTCAAGTGGACTGGAAAAACTGTTTTTT CASTGGTSSGLEKLFF TRBJ1-4 TRBV19 NA NA
TGTGCCAGCAGCTCAGGGAGGGTGACAGACTCCTACGAGCAGTACTTC CASSSGRVTDSYEQYF TRBJ2-7 TRBV5-4 NA TRBD2
TGTGCCAGCAGTTACAAGGGGGCGGGGGGGAATCAGCCCCAGCATTTT CASSYKGAGGNQPQHF TRBJ1-5 TRBV6-5 NA TRBD1
TGTGCCAGCAGTTGCATTCTGGGCCCTGAAGCTTTCTTT CASSCILGPEAFF TRBJ1-1 TRBV28 medium-sized NA
TGTGCCAGCAGCTCCGAGGGAGGCTCCTACGAGCAGTACTTC CASSSEGGSYEQYF TRBJ2-7 TRBV11-2 NA NA
TGTGCCAGCAGCTTAGGACGGGTGAGCTCTGGAAACACCATATATTTT CASSLGRVSSGNTIYF TRBJ1-3 TRBV7-9 NA NA
TGTGCCAGCAGTCCGGGATTATATAATTCACCCCTCCACTTT CASSPGLYNSPLHF TRBJ1-6 TRBV27 NA NA
TGCGCCAGCAGCTTGGTTGTGGGAGAGGTGGAGACAGATACGCAGTATTTT CASSLVVGEVETDTQYF TRBJ2-3 TRBV5-1 NA NA